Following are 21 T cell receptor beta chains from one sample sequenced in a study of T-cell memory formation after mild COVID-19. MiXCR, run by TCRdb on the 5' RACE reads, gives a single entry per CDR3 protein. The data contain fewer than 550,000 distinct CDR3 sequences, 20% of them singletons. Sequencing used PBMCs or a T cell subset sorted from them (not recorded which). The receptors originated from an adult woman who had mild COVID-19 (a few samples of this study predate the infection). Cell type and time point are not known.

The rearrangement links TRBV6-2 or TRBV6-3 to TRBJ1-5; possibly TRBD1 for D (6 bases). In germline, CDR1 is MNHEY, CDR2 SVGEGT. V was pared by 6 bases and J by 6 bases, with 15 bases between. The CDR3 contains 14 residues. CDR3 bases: TGTGCCAGCAGCCTACAGGGAGGAGGTCAGCCCCAGCATTTT. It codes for CASSLQGGGQPQHF.

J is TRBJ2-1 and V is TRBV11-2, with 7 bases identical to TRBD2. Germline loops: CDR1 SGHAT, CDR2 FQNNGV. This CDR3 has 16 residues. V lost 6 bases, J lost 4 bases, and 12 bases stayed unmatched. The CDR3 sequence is CASRELAGPGYNEQFF. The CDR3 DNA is TGTGCCAGCAGAGAGTTAGCGGGTCCAGGATACAATGAGCAGTTCTTC. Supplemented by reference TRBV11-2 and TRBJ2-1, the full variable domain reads EAGVAQSPRYKIIEKRQSVAFWCNPISGHATLYWYQQILGQGPKLLIQFQNNGVVDDSQLPKDRFSAERLKGVDSTLKIQPAKLEDSAVYLCASRELAGPGYNEQFFGPGTRLTVL.

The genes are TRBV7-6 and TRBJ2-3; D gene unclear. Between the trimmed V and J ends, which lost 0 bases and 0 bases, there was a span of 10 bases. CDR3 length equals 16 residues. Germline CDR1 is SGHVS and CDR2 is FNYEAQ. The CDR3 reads CASSLAGRTSTDTQYF. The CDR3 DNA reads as TGTGCCAGCAGCTTAGCGGGCAGAACTAGCACAGATACGCAGTATTTT.

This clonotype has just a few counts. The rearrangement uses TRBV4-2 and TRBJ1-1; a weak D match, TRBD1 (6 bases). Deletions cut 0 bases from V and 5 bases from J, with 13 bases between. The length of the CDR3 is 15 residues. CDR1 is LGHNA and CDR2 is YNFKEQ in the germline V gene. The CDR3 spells CASSQEGQGRTEAFF. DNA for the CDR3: TGTGCCAGCAGCCAAGAAGGCCAGGGGAGGACTGAAGCTTTCTTT.

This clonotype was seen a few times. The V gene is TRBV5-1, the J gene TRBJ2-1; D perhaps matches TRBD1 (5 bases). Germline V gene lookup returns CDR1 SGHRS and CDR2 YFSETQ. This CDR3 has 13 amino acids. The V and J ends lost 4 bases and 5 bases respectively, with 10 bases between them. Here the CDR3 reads CASSRTDNNEQFF. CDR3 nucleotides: TGCGCCAGCAGCCGGACGGACAACAATGAGCAGTTCTTC.

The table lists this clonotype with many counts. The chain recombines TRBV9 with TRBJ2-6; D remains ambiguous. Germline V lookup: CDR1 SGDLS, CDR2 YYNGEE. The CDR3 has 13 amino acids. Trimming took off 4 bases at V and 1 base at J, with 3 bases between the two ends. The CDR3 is CASSPSGANVLTF. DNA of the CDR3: TGTGCCAGCAGCCCTTCTGGGGCCAACGTCCTGACTTTC.

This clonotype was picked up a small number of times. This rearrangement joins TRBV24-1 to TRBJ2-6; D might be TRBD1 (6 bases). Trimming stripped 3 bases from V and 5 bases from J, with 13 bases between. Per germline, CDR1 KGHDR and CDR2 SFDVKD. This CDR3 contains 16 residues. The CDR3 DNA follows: TGTGCCACCAGTGATGAAACAGGGCCCAGGGCCAACGTCCTGACTTTC. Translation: CATSDETGPRANVLTF.

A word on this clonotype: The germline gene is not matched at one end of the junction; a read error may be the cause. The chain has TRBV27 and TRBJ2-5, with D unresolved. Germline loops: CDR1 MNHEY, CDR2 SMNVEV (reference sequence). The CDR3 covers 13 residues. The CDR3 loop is CASSSGQVETQYF. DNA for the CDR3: TGTGCCAGCAGCAGTGGGCAGGTAGAGACACAGTACTTC.

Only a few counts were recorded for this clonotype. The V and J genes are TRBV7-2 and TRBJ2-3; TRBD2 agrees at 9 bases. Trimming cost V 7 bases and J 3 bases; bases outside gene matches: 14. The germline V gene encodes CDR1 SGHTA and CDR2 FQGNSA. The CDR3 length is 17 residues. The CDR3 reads CASNPKFGGRATDTQYF. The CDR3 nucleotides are TGTGCCAGCAACCCGAAATTTGGCGGGAGGGCAACAGATACGCAGTATTTT. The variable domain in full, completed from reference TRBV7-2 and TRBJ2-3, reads GAGVSQSPSNKVTEKGKDVELRCDPISGHTALYWYRQSLGQGLEFLIYFQGNSAPDKSGLPSDRFSAERTGGSVSTLTIQRTQQEDSAVYLCASNPKFGGRATDTQYFGPGTRLTVL.

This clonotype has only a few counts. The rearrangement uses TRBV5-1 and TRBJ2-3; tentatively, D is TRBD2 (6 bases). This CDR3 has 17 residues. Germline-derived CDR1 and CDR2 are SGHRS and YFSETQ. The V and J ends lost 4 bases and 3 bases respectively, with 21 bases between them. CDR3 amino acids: CASSMSRDSRGTDTQYF. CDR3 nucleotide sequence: TGCGCCAGCAGCATGAGCCGGGACTCAAGAGGAACAGATACGCAGTATTTT.

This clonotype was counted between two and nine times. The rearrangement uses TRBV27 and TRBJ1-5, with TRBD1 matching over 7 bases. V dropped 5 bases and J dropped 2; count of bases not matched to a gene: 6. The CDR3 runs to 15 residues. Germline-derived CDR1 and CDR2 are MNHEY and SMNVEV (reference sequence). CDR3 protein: CASSLWTGGNQPQHF. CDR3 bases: TGTGCCAGCAGTCTGTGGACAGGCGGCAATCAGCCCCAGCATTTT.

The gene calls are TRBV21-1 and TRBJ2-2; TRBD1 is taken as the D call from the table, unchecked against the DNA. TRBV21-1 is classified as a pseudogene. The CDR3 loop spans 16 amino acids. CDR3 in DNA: TGTGCCAGCACCAACACCCGACAGACGAACACCGGGGAGCTGTTTTTT. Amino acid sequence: CASTNTRQTNTGELFF.

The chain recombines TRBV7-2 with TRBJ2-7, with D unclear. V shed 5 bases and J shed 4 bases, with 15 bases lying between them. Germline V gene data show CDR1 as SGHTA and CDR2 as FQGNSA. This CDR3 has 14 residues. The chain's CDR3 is CASSPQALRYEQYF. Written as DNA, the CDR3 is TGTGCCAGCAGCCCCCAGGCCCTTCGATACGAGCAGTACTTC. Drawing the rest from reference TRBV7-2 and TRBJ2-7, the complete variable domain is GAGVSQSPSNKVTEKGKDVELRCDPISGHTALYWYRQSLGQGLEFLIYFQGNSAPDKSGLPSDRFSAERTGGSVSTLTIQRTQQEDSAVYLCASSPQALRYEQYFGPGTRLTVT.

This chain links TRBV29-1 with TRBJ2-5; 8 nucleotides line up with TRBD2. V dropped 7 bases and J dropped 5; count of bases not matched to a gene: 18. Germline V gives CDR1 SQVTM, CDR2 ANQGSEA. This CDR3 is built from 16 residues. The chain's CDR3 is CSAFLVGSGTRETQYF. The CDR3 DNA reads TGCAGCGCCTTTTTAGTTGGTAGCGGGACGCGGGAGACCCAGTACTTC.

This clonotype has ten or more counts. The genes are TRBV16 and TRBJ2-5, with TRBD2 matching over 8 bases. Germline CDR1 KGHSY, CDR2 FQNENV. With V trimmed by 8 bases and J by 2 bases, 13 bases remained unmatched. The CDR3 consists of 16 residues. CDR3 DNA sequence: TGTGCCAGCCTGAAGCGGGGGACCAACCCACAAGAGACCCAGTACTTC. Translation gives CASLKRGTNPQETQYF.

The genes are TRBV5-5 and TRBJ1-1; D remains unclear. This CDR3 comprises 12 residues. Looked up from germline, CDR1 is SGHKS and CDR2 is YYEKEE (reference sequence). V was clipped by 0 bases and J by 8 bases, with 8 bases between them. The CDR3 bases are TGTGCCAGCAGCTTGGTTACCCCGGAAGCTTTCTTT. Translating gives CASSLVTPEAFF.

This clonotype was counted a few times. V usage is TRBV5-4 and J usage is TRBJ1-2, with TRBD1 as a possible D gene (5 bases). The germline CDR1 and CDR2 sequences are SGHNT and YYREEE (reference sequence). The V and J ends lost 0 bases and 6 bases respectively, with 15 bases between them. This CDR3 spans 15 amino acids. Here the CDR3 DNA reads TGTGCCAGCAGCTTGGGGGGGGTGTCTGTGGATGGCTACACCTTC. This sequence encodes CASSLGGVSVDGYTF.

CDR3 region: CATSDGTSGRYEQFF. CDR3 nucleotide sequence: TGTGCCACCAGTGACGGGACTAGCGGGAGATACGAGCAGTTCTTC. J is TRBJ2-1 and V is TRBV24-1, with 14 positions matching TRBD2. CDR3 length: 15 amino acids. With V trimmed by 4 bases and J by 10 bases, 5 bases remained unmatched. The germline CDR1 and CDR2 sequences are KGHDR and SFDVKD.

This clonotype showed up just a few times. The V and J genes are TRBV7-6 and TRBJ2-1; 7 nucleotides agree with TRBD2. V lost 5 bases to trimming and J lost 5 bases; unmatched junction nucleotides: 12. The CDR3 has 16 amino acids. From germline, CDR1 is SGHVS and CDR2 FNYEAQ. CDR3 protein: CASSPWEGRTDNEQFF. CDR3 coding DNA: TGTGCCAGCAGCCCCTGGGAGGGCAGAACCGACAATGAGCAGTTCTTC.

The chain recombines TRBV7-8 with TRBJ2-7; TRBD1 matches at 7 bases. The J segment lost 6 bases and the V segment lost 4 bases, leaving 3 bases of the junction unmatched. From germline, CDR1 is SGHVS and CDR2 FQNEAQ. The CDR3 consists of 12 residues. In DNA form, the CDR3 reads TGTGCCAGCAGCTCGGGACAGCCCGAGCAGTACTTC. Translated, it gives CASSSGQPEQYF.

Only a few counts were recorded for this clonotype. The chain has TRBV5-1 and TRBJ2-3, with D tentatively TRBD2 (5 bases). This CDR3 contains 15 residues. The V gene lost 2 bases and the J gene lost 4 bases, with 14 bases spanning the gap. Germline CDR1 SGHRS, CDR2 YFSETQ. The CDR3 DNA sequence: TGCGCCAGCAGCTTAGGGAGTTCCCCCCCAGATACGCAGTATTTT. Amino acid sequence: CASSLGSSPPDTQYF. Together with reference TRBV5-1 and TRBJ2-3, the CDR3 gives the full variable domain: KAGVTQTPRYLIKTRGQQVTLSCSPISGHRSVSWYQQTPGQGLQFLFEYFSETQRNKGNFPGRFSGRQFSNSRSEMNVSTLELGDSALYLCASSLGSSPPDTQYFGPGTRLTVL.